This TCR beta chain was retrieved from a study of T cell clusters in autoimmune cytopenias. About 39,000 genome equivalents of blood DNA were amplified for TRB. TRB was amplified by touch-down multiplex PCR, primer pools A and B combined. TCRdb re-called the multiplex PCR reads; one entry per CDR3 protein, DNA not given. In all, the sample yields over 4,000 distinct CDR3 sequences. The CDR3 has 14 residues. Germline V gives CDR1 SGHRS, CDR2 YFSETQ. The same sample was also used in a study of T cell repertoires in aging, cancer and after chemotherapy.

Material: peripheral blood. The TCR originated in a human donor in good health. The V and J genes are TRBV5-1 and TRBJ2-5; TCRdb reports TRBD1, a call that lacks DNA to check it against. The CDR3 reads CASSLTAGGETQYF.